This T cell receptor (beta chain) was sequenced for a study of T cells in tumors after PD-1 blockade (dated by TCRdb to about 2019). Broadly, across the study: Exclusion criteria were prior checkpoint blockade, use of systemic immunosuppressants, or recent radiotherapy or other anti-cancer therapy within 4 weeks. A subset of patients also received ongoing daily vismodegib 150 mg during anti-PD-1 treatment. Tumor samples averaged about 26,000 TCR templates (range about 554-100,000) and around 6,000 unique clonotypes, 15 to 20-fold deeper than single-cell TCR sequencing. Paired single-cell RNA and TCR sequencing was done in the study on site-matched tumors from patients with BCC or SCC, both before and after anti-PD-1 therapy. RECIST version 1.1 was the standard used to evaluate clinical response. Patients received pembrolizumab 200 mg every 3 weeks or cemiplimab 350 mg every 2 weeks.

The immunoSEQ platform was used to carry out deep TCRbeta sequencing. The published analysis was carried out like this. For further analysis, only productive rearrangements were exported from the immunoSEQ Analyzer. Clones with significant expansion or contraction between timepoints were called with a two-sided binomial test at Bonferroni-corrected P below 0.01. T cell phenotypes were assigned to bulk TCRbeta clonotypes by matching the clonotypes to single-cell RNA+TCR-seq clones with the same TCRbeta sequence. Tumor enrichment of a clone was calculated by dividing the clone's tumor frequency by the clone's PBMC frequency, both taken from bulk TCR sequencing. TCRs were grouped by GLIPH into specificity groups, defined as clusters of distinct TCRs likely recognizing common antigens via shared CDR3 motifs. The immuneACCESS repertoire file appears here via TCRdb, limited to in-frame rearrangements. These files lack a portion of the clones; in checked studies, under half of the deficit traces to unresolved V genes, and the cause of the others is not known. D and trimming come from the DNA, and the V and J calls and clone size come from that table. The sample table contains some 11,000 clones; only one count was recorded for 63% of them. Roughly 15% of the sample is taken by the ten largest.

From the germline V gene, CDR1 is MNHEY and CDR2 is SVGAGI. Measured from the cysteine to the phenylalanine, the CDR3 is 13 residues long. CDR3 DNA is the only sequence kept; it has 39 bases, read in frame from the first base. Between the V and J ends, shortened by 6 bases and 7 bases respectively, the junction contains 15 bases. The sample's time point label, in plain terms: before anti-PD-1 therapy. Tumor biopsies were site-matched, taken from the same primary tumor before and after PD-1 blockade. For bulk TCRbeta sequencing, genomic DNA was extracted from tumor biopsies or peripheral blood, and input amounts ranged from roughly 600 ng to 6,500 ng. Leftover biopsy material went through bulk TCRbeta sequencing, with the goal of boosting sensitivity for rare clonotypes relative to single-cell TCR sequencing. Every patient had histologically proven advanced or metastatic basal or squamous cell carcinoma and was a poor candidate for surgical resection. The basal cell carcinoma cohort comprised about a dozen patients, of whom about eight had bulk tumor TCR sequencing. Fresh biopsies were taken from the primary tumor site, and part of the biopsy material was kept in RNAlater for exome and bulk TCR sequencing.

What the work shows at the level of the full study, not this receptor alone: Where the novel T cell clones came from was not identified, and possible sources could include lymphoid organs or rare unexpanded clones inside the tumor or in the tumor periphery. About two fifths of the TCR clonotypes from tumors also showed up in blood, and some novel exhausted tumor clones were present in pre-treatment blood, which suggests peripheral recruitment. Comparisons between pre- and post-treatment samples were the only ones where clonal replacement appeared, with none seen between two pre-treatment samples, a pattern that argues against artifacts from biopsy timing or location. Most exhausted CD8+ clones that expanded after therapy were novel clonotypes not detected before treatment, suggesting clonal replacement instead of reinvigoration of pre-existing clones.

About this clone itself: The antigen it binds to is not known. Per-base quality was not reported, and no clone a single base away is much larger than it.

Sequencing used tumor tissue, obtained before anti-PD-1 treatment. The sequence joins TRBV6-5 to TRBJ1-1, and TRBD1 may be the D gene, going by 5 matching bases. This receptor was taken from a human donor with basal cell carcinoma. Read as DNA, the sequence is TGTGCCAGCAGCCGGGGGAAGCTCGATGAAGCTTTCTTT. Its translation reads: CASSRGKLDEAFF.